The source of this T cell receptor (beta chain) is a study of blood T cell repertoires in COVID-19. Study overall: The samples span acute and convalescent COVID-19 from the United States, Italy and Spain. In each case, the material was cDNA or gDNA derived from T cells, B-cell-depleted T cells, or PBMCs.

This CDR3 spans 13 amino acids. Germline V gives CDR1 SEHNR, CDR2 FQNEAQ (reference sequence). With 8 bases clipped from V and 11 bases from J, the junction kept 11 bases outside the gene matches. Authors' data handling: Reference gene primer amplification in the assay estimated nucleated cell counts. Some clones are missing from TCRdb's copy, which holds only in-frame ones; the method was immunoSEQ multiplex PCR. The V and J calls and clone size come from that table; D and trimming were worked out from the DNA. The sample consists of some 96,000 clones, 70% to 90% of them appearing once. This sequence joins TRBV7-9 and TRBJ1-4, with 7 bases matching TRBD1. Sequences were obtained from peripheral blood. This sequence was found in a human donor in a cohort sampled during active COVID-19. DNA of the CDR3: TGTGCCAGCGTAGGACAGGCGGTGGGGAAACTGTTTTTT. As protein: CASVGQAVGKLFF.